The 3 T cell receptor beta chains below come from one sample, sequenced in a study of OX40 agonist ivuxolimab in advanced cancers. Produced via immunoSEQ multiplex PCR; TCRdb's table is partial and in-frame only. Counted here are more than 60,000 clones, 70% to 80% occurring once; the ten biggest clones make up 1.5% to 2%. The sequenced sample was CD4+ or CD8+ T cells sorted from blood, obtained in a trial of the OX40 agonist ivuxolimab. These receptors all come from an adult with an advanced solid tumor such as melanoma, head and neck, liver or kidney cancer.

V usage is TRBV7-9 and J usage is TRBJ2-5; TRBD2 might be the D (6 bases). The CDR3 is made up of 15 amino acids. Trimming stripped 8 bases from V and 0 bases from J, with 16 bases between. Per germline, CDR1 SEHNR and CDR2 FQNEAQ (reference sequence). The CDR3 sequence: CASLIGGVHQETQYF. The CDR3 DNA sequence: TGTGCCAGCCTCATCGGCGGGGTCCACCAAGAGACCCAGTACTTC.

J is TRBJ2-5 and V is TRBV28, with D possibly being TRBD2 (6 bases). This CDR3 is 15 amino acids long. V dropped 8 bases and J dropped 4 bases, with 20 bases sitting between them. Germline V gene sequence: CDR1 MDHEN, CDR2 SYDVKM. Written as DNA, the CDR3 is TGTGCCAGCTCCGGAACTAGCCCGGAGTTAGAGACCCAGTACTTC. Its protein product is CASSGTSPELETQYF.

The count of this clone is one. V usage is TRBV2 and J usage is TRBJ1-3; D is perhaps TRBD1 (5 bases). V was pared by 2 bases and J by 9 bases, with 14 bases between. CDR1 is SNHLY, CDR2 FYNNEI, per germline. CDR3 length: 14 residues. The chain's CDR3 is CASSESRVGGTIYF. CDR3 coding DNA: TGTGCCAGCAGTGAAAGCAGGGTAGGAGGCACCATATATTTT.